The rows below give T cell receptor beta chains drawn from one sample of a study of T cell repertoires in cytomegalovirus infection. One entry per CDR3 protein results from TCRdb running MiXCR on the reads. Of hundreds of thousands of distinct CDR3 sequences listed, about 30% are singletons. Their antigens are not known. The sample consisted of cultured CD8+ T cells from PBMCs, taken from culture after CMV antigen stimulation. Receptor source: a human donor in good health (CMV status not recorded). Some clones in this sample may be carry-over from other donors' samples. Both conserved end residues are part of each CDR3. D genes are given only for firm matches. Clone sizes are given selectively: once, few, many, or a class where the clone is expanded.

J | V | D | size | CDR3 | DNA
TRBJ2-2 | TRBV7-9 | NA | NA | CASRSTGTPNTGELFF | TGTGCCAGCAGGTCAACCGGGACACCGAACACCGGGGAGCTGTTTTTT
TRBJ1-4 | TRBV7-6 | TRBD1 | few | CASSLVAQGDEKLFF | TGTGCCAGCAGCTTAGTGGCACAGGGGGATGAAAAACTGTTTTTT
TRBJ1-4 | TRBV5-1 | TRBD1 | NA | CASSYGTGINEKLFF | TGCGCCAGCAGCTACGGGACAGGAATTAATGAAAAACTGTTTTTT
TRBJ1-2 | TRBV7-9 | NA | NA | CASSLAGEGERRYGYTF | TGTGCCAGCAGCTTAGCGGGGGAGGGGGAGCGGCGCTATGGCTACACCTTC
TRBJ2-3 | TRBV4-1 | NA | NA | CASSPTSGTRITDTQYF | TGCGCCAGCAGCCCGACCTCCGGGACACGTATTACAGATACGCAGTATTTT
TRBJ2-5 | TRBV4-1 | NA | few | CASSLAPADRQETQYF | TGCGCCAGCAGCCTTGCCCCGGCGGATCGCCAAGAGACCCAGTACTTC
TRBJ1-6 | TRBV11-1 | NA | NA | CVSSFGGSSYNSPLHF | TGTGTCAGCAGCTTTGGCGGGAGCTCCTATAATTCACCCCTCCACTTT
TRBJ2-3 | TRBV27 | TRBD1 | few | CASSRGQGATDTQYF | TGTGCCAGCAGTCGCGGACAGGGAGCCACAGATACGCAGTATTTT
TRBJ1-4 | TRBV6-2/TRBV6-3 | NA | NA | CASSYSKTGGNEKLFF | TGTGCCAGCAGTTACTCGAAGACGGGCGGTAATGAAAAACTGTTTTTT
TRBJ1-5 | TRBV10-3 | NA | NA | CAISDGGGQPQHF | TGTGCCATCAGTGACGGAGGCGGGCAGCCCCAGCATTTT
TRBJ2-3 | TRBV27 | TRBD2 | NA | CASIKGSGGAGTDTQYF | TGTGCCAGCATAAAGGGTAGCGGGGGGGCGGGGACAGATACGCAGTATTTT
TRBJ1-3 | TRBV19 | NA | few | CASSYRGLSSGNTIYF | TGTGCCAGTAGTTATCGGGGCCTAAGCTCTGGAAACACCATATATTTT
TRBJ1-1 | TRBV29-1 | NA | NA | CSVENSIGMNTEAFF | TGCAGCGTTGAAAACAGTATTGGGATGAACACTGAAGCTTTCTTT
TRBJ1-1 | TRBV27 | NA | few | CASRGQGSEAFF | TGTGCCAGCAGGGGGCAGGGGTCTGAAGCTTTCTTT
TRBJ1-5 | TRBV2 | NA | few | CASSEGQPSANQPQHF | TGTGCCAGCAGTGAAGGACAGCCTAGCGCTAATCAGCCCCAGCATTTT
TRBJ2-7 | TRBV4-1 | NA | NA | CASSQVHRSSYEQYF | TGCGCCAGCAGCCAAGTCCACAGGAGCTCCTACGAGCAGTACTTC
TRBJ1-5 | TRBV19 | NA | few | CASSERFNQPQHF | TGTGCCAGTAGTGAAAGGTTCAATCAGCCCCAGCATTTT
TRBJ2-7 | TRBV4-1 | TRBD2 | NA | CASSQLLAGSYEQYF | TGCGCCAGCAGCCAATTACTAGCGGGGAGTTACGAGCAGTACTTC
TRBJ2-7 | TRBV5-6 | TRBD1 | NA | CASRHGTGLYEQYF | TGTGCCAGCAGACACGGGACAGGGCTGTACGAGCAGTACTTC
TRBJ2-1 | TRBV7-9 | TRBD1 | NA | CASSLFQGADEQFF | TGTGCCAGCAGCTTATTCCAGGGGGCCGATGAGCAGTTCTTC
TRBJ1-5 | TRBV7-9 | NA | few | CASSLEQERRQPQHF | TGTGCCAGCAGCTTAGAGCAGGAGAGGAGGCAGCCCCAGCATTTT
TRBJ2-2 | TRBV19 | TRBD1 | NA | CASSISDRGTGELFF | TGTGCCAGTAGTATCTCGGACAGGGGGACCGGGGAGCTGTTTTTT
TRBJ2-3 | TRBV27 | TRBD2 | few | CASSVGGRGTDTQYF | TGTGCCAGCAGTGTCGGGGGGAGAGGCACAGATACGCAGTATTTT
TRBJ2-2 | TRBV5-8 | NA | few | CASSLKGNTGELFF | TGTGCCAGCAGCTTGAAGGGGAACACCGGGGAGCTGTTTTTT
TRBJ2-1 | TRBV10-3 | NA | once | CAISEGASYNEQFF | TGTGCCATCAGTGAGGGGGCCTCCTACAATGAGCAGTTCTTC
TRBJ1-5 | TRBV20-1 | NA | few | CSAYPGEGQPQHF | TGCAGTGCCTATCCCGGGGAAGGACAGCCCCAGCATTTT
TRBJ1-3 | TRBV27 | NA | NA | CASSPTSRNTIYF | TGTGCCAGCAGTCCGACTTCCCGAAACACCATATATTTT
TRBJ2-2 | TRBV11-2 | TRBD2 | many | CASSPRAGANTGELFF | TGTGCCAGCAGCCCGCGAGCGGGGGCGAACACCGGGGAGCTGTTTTTT
TRBJ1-4 | TRBV7-8 | NA | NA | CASSFGIEKLFF | TGTGCCAGCAGCTTCGGTATTGAAAAACTGTTTTTT
TRBJ2-7 | TRBV12-3/TRBV12-4 | NA | NA | CASSLTNEQYF | TGTGCCAGCAGTTTAACGAACGAGCAGTACTTC
TRBJ2-1 | TRBV7-8 | NA | few | CASSLQGLASDEQFF | TGTGCCAGCAGCTTACAGGGACTGGCCTCGGATGAGCAGTTCTTC
TRBJ2-5 | TRBV6-2/TRBV6-3 | NA | NA | CATRATEKTQYF | TGTGCCACCCGGGCCACGGAGAAGACCCAGTACTTC
TRBJ2-3 | TRBV12-3/TRBV12-4 | NA | NA | CASSPAGVADTDTQYF | TGTGCCAGCAGTCCCGCAGGGGTGGCCGACACAGATACGCAGTATTTT
TRBJ1-2 | TRBV4-1 | NA | NA | CASSQLRLTANYGYTF | TGCGCCAGCAGCCAGTTAAGGTTAACAGCTAACTATGGCTACACCTTC
TRBJ2-2 | TRBV6-2/TRBV6-3 | TRBD1 | few | CASSQPGQKDTGELFF | TGTGCCAGCAGTCAACCGGGACAGAAAGACACCGGGGAGCTGTTTTTT
TRBJ1-2 | TRBV6-5 | TRBD1 | few | CASNSGTGYGYTF | TGTGCCAGCAACTCCGGGACAGGCTATGGCTACACCTTC
TRBJ2-2 | TRBV10-3 | NA | NA | CAIRTKREGSTGELFF | TGTGCCATCAGAACAAAGCGTGAGGGAAGCACCGGGGAGCTGTTTTTT
TRBJ1-6 | TRBV7-2 | NA | NA | CASSATGPGASPLHF | TGTGCCAGCAGCGCGACAGGCCCGGGGGCTTCACCCCTCCACTTT
TRBJ1-6 | TRBV7-2 | NA | NA | CASSLVKGVGYNSPLHF | TGTGCCAGCAGCTTAGTTAAGGGAGTGGGTTATAATTCACCCCTCCACTTT
TRBJ2-7 | TRBV19 | NA | once | CASSIGGREQYF | TGTGCCAGTAGTATAGGAGGGAGGGAGCAGTACTTC
TRBJ2-2 | TRBV6-2/TRBV6-3 | NA | NA | CASRIRSRGNTGELFF | TGTGCCAGCAGAATTCGAAGCAGGGGGAACACCGGGGAGCTGTTTTTT
TRBJ2-3 | TRBV4-2 | TRBD2 | NA | CASSQEEAGVTDTQYF | TGTGCCAGCAGCCAAGAAGAAGCGGGGGTAACAGATACGCAGTATTTT
TRBJ2-2 | TRBV19 | NA | NA | CASHITGGDTGELFF | TGTGCCAGTCACATCACGGGGGGCGATACCGGGGAGCTGTTTTTT
TRBJ2-1 | TRBV11-3 | NA | few | CASSHRDANEQFF | TGTGCCAGCAGCCACCGGGACGCCAATGAGCAGTTCTTC
TRBJ1-5 | TRBV20-1 | NA | NA | CSAGVLGDQPQHF | TGCAGTGCGGGAGTGTTGGGGGATCAGCCCCAGCATTTT
TRBJ1-3 | TRBV9 | TRBD1 | once | CASSPETTGAEGNTIYF | TGTGCCAGCAGCCCCGAAACAACAGGGGCGGAAGGAAACACCATATATTTT
TRBJ2-1 | TRBV19 | NA | NA | CASSIGEYRAVLNEQFF | TGTGCCAGTAGTATAGGGGAATACAGGGCCGTTCTGAATGAGCAGTTCTTC
TRBJ2-1 | TRBV7-9 | NA | NA | CASSFGARNEQFF | TGTGCCAGCAGCTTCGGGGCCCGTAATGAGCAGTTCTTC
TRBJ1-2 | TRBV19 | NA | NA | CASSSVFYGYTF | TGTGCCAGTAGTAGCGTATTTTATGGCTACACCTTC
TRBJ1-5 | TRBV6-1 | NA | NA | CASSSYSAGFNQPQHF | TGTGCCAGCAGTTCCTACTCAGCGGGGTTCAATCAGCCCCAGCATTTT
TRBJ2-1 | TRBV20-1 | NA | NA | CSARAVPGVQYEQFF | TGCAGTGCTAGAGCCGTGCCTGGAGTACAATACGAGCAGTTCTTC
TRBJ2-5 | TRBV19 | NA | NA | CASSRYWGRLETQYF | TGTGCCAGTAGTCGATATTGGGGGCGCTTGGAGACCCAGTACTTC
TRBJ1-2 | TRBV6-1 | NA | NA | CASVRDIPFEGYTF | TGTGCCAGCGTTCGGGACATTCCTTTTGAGGGCTACACCTTC
TRBJ2-3 | TRBV7-9 | NA | NA | CASSSRQDPTDTQYF | TGTGCCAGCAGCTCAAGACAGGATCCCACAGATACGCAGTATTTT
TRBJ1-6 | TRBV5-4 | NA | NA | CASSTTGTAYNSPLHF | TGTGCCAGCAGCACTACCGGGACTGCATATAATTCACCCCTCCACTTT
TRBJ1-4 | TRBV7-3 | NA | NA | CASSLDGAVGLFF | TGTGCCAGCAGCCTGGACGGGGCCGTGGGACTGTTTTTT
TRBJ1-4 | TRBV14 | NA | NA | CASSQDGFTATNEKLFF | TGTGCCAGCAGCCAAGACGGTTTCACAGCAACTAATGAAAAACTGTTTTTT
TRBJ1-1 | TRBV6-2/TRBV6-3 | NA | NA | CASSYGRAEAFF | TGTGCCAGCAGTTACGGGAGGGCTGAAGCTTTCTTT